A selection of T cell receptor beta chains follows, all from one sample in a study of blood T cell repertoires in COVID-19. TCRdb's table, derived via immunoSEQ multiplex PCR, lists solely in-frame clones and lacks some. The sample holds some 250,000 clones, around 85% seen once. The sequencing input was PBMCs or T cells enriched from blood (not recorded which). Receptor source: a woman aged 50 to 60 who had recovered from COVID-19. Each CDR3 is given with its conserved first and last residue. Fields, in order: CDR3 protein, V gene, D gene. D genes are given only for firm matches.

CDR3 protein: CASTEQGDHTGELFF
V gene: TRBV28
D gene: TRBD1

CDR3 protein: CASSHQEAGGQDEQFF
V gene: TRBV7-9
D gene: TRBD2

CDR3 protein: CASSPRAGGGTGELFF
V gene: TRBV9
D gene: TRBD2

CDR3 protein: CAISSGENSPLHF
V gene: TRBV10-3
D gene: NA

CDR3 protein: CASSFLGQGPFLRLNQPQHF
V gene: TRBV28
D gene: TRBD1

CDR3 protein: CASSLEAGNEKLFF
V gene: TRBV7-9
D gene: NA

CDR3 protein: CASRSTGDNEQYF
V gene: TRBV10-2
D gene: TRBD1

CDR3 protein: CASLNPPGQGIETQYF
V gene: TRBV28
D gene: TRBD1

CDR3 protein: CASSVGALAGDYEQYF
V gene: TRBV9
D gene: TRBD2

CDR3 protein: CASFPTSSSPDEQFF
V gene: TRBV19
D gene: NA

CDR3 protein: CASRTLAGGSDEQFF
V gene: TRBV6-6
D gene: TRBD2

CDR3 protein: CASSPQRTSYNEQFF
V gene: TRBV9
D gene: NA

CDR3 protein: CASSPPERYYGYTF
V gene: TRBV18
D gene: NA

CDR3 protein: CASSVGATGGYTF
V gene: TRBV9
D gene: NA

CDR3 protein: CASSAGQALNTEAFF
V gene: TRBV2
D gene: TRBD1

CDR3 protein: CASSLTSSAWGRSNQPQHF
V gene: TRBV18
D gene: NA

CDR3 protein: CASSEGTFSGNTIYF
V gene: TRBV6-1
D gene: NA

CDR3 protein: CASSLGLAEPNEQFF
V gene: TRBV27
D gene: TRBD2

CDR3 protein: CASSLEGQGLYGYTF
V gene: TRBV7-9
D gene: TRBD1

CDR3 protein: CAIRTGQNYGYTF
V gene: TRBV11-2
D gene: TRBD1

CDR3 protein: CASSPSTGEYNEQFF
V gene: TRBV18
D gene: TRBD1

CDR3 protein: CATSDSGTGFTEQYF
V gene: TRBV24-1
D gene: TRBD1

CDR3 protein: CASSSPETGSYEQYF
V gene: TRBV28
D gene: TRBD1

CDR3 protein: CASSRGLAGDNEQFF
V gene: TRBV7-3
D gene: TRBD2

CDR3 protein: CSASGGQGGSQPQHF
V gene: TRBV20-1
D gene: TRBD1

CDR3 protein: CSARAAYEQYF
V gene: TRBV20-1
D gene: NA

CDR3 protein: CASSLNSGRTSYEQYF
V gene: TRBV4-1
D gene: TRBD2

CDR3 protein: CASSDGTSGTEAFF
V gene: TRBV3-1/TRBV3-2
D gene: NA

CDR3 protein: CASSLRRDGLNEQYF
V gene: TRBV5-1
D gene: NA

CDR3 protein: CASRPGQGMNTEAFF
V gene: TRBV19
D gene: TRBD1

CDR3 protein: CASSRPGGAMETQYF
V gene: TRBV19
D gene: TRBD1

CDR3 protein: CASSPGHRDHSEAFF
V gene: TRBV9
D gene: NA

CDR3 protein: CASRAREITEAFF
V gene: TRBV2
D gene: NA

CDR3 protein: CASRSFQGTDQPQHF
V gene: TRBV6-5
D gene: NA

CDR3 protein: CASWGREIGVPGQGAYNEQFF
V gene: TRBV28
D gene: TRBD1

CDR3 protein: CSARGQPNTEAFF
V gene: TRBV29-1
D gene: TRBD1

CDR3 protein: CASSRGHLATNEKLFF
V gene: TRBV27
D gene: NA

CDR3 protein: CASSISGDGKLFF
V gene: TRBV7-2
D gene: NA

CDR3 protein: CASSYGQGRASGNYEQYF
V gene: TRBV9
D gene: NA

CDR3 protein: CATSTEGRGARTEAFF
V gene: TRBV15
D gene: NA

CDR3 protein: CAWSLISEKLFF
V gene: TRBV30
D gene: NA

CDR3 protein: CASSLAEQGFEKLFF
V gene: TRBV7-9
D gene: TRBD1

CDR3 protein: CATSDGPQGSETQYF
V gene: TRBV24-1
D gene: NA

CDR3 protein: CASSRRGLAGGQYF
V gene: TRBV28
D gene: TRBD2

CDR3 protein: CASSSGQNMNTEAFF
V gene: TRBV5-4
D gene: NA

CDR3 protein: CASSIDHRGYGYTF
V gene: TRBV19
D gene: TRBD1

CDR3 protein: CASSFGRGNEAFF
V gene: TRBV27
D gene: NA

CDR3 protein: CASTQTGTVTDTQYF
V gene: TRBV27
D gene: TRBD1

CDR3 protein: CASSQTQGIEQYF
V gene: TRBV9
D gene: TRBD1

CDR3 protein: CSDSPGTGYGYTF
V gene: TRBV29-1
D gene: TRBD1

CDR3 protein: CASNFVGGNTGELFF
V gene: TRBV2
D gene: NA

CDR3 protein: CATAPRAEAFF
V gene: TRBV24-1
D gene: NA

CDR3 protein: CASSLEQGPQHF
V gene: TRBV4-1
D gene: NA

CDR3 protein: CASSIKSGYGFNEQFF
V gene: TRBV19
D gene: NA

CDR3 protein: CASSPRTGGATWNGYTF
V gene: TRBV4-1
D gene: TRBD1

CDR3 protein: CASTIAGGPGDTQYF
V gene: TRBV10-2
D gene: TRBD2

CDR3 protein: CASSHIPGLADTGELFF
V gene: TRBV27
D gene: TRBD2